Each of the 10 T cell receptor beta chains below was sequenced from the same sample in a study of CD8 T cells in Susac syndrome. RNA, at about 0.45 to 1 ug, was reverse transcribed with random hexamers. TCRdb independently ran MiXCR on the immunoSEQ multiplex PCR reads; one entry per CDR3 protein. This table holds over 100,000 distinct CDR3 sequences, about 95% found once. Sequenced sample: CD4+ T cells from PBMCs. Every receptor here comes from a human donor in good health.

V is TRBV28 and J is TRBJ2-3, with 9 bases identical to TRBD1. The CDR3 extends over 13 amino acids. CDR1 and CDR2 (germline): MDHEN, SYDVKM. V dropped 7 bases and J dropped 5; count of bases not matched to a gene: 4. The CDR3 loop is CASTTGGVDTQYF. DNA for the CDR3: TGTGCCAGCACAACAGGGGGCGTAGATACGCAGTATTTT.

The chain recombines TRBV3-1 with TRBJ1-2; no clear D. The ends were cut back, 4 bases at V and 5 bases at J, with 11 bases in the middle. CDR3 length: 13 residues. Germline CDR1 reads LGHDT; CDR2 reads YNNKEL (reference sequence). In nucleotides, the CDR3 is TGTGCCAGCAGCCCTGCCATGGGATATGGCTACACCTTC. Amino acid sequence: CASSPAMGYGYTF.

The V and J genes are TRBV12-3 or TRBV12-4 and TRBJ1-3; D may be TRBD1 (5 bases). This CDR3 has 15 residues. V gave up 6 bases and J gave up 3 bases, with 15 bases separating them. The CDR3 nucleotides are TGTGCCAGCAGGCCAGCCGGGGGGTTTGGAAACACCATATATTTT. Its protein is CASRPAGGFGNTIYF.

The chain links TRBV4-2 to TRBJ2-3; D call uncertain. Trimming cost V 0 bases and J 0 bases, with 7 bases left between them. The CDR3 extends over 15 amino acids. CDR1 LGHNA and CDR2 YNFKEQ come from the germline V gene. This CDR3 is CASSQERQSTDTQYF. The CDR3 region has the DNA TGTGCCAGCAGCCAAGAACGGCAGAGCACAGATACGCAGTATTTT.

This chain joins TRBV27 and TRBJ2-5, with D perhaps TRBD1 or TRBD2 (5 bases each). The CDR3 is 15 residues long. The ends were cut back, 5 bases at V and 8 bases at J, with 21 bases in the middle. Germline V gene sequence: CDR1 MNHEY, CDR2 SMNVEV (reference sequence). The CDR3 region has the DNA TGTGCCAGCAGTGCCTATAGTGGGGGATCAGGAACCCAGTACTTC. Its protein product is CASSAYSGGSGTQYF.

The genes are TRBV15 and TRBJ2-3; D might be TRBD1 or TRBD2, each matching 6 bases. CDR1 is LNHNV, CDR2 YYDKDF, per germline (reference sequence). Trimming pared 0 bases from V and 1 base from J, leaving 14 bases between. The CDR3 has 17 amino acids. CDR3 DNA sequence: TGTGCCACCAGCAGAGATCTGGGGGGCGCCGGCACAGATACGCAGTATTTT. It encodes CATSRDLGGAGTDTQYF.

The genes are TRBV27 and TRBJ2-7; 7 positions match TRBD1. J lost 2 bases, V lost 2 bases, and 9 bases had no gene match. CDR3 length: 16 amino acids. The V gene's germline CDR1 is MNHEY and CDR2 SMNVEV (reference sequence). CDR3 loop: CASSLVGTAVPYEQYF. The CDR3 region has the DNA TGTGCCAGCAGTTTAGTTGGGACAGCGGTACCCTACGAGCAGTACTTC.

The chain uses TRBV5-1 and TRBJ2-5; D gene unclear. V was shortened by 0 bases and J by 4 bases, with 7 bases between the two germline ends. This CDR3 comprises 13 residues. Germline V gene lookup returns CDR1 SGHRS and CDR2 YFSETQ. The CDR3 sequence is CASSLDWVETQYF. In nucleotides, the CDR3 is TGCGCCAGCAGCTTGGATTGGGTAGAGACCCAGTACTTC.

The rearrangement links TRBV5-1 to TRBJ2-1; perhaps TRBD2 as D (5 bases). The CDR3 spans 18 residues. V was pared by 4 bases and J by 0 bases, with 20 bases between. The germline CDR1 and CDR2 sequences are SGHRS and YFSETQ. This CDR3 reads CASSPPHAGLASYNEQFF. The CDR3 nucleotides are TGCGCCAGCAGCCCACCCCACGCTGGGCTAGCCTCCTACAATGAGCAGTTCTTC.

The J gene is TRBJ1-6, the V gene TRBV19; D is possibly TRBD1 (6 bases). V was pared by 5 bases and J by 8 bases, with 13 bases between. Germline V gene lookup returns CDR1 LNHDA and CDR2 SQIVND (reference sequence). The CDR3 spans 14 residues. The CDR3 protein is CASSLGQTDSPLHF. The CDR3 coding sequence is TGTGCCAGTAGTCTCGGACAGACGGATTCACCCCTCCACTTT.